This is a list of T cell receptor beta chains from one sample in a study of cytomegalovirus exposure and HLA in healthy donors. Profiled with immunoSEQ multiplex PCR; TCRdb holds only in-frame clones, not every one. The sample holds about 110,000 clones, roughly 82% seen once. Sequences were obtained from PBMCs. Every receptor here comes from a man aged 50 or older in good health and CMV-seronegative. Both conserved end residues are part of each CDR3. Clone sizes are given selectively: once, few, many, or a class where the clone is expanded.

cdr3_aa v_call clone_size
CASSSRQGLRYNEQFF TRBV11-2 -
CASNLAPYNEQFF TRBV9 -
CASSNRGLINEQFF TRBV6-1 -
CASSLAVGQGTTQYF TRBV5-4 -
CASSQAGTSGANVLTF TRBV4-3 -
CASSMIAESNEKLFF TRBV19 -
CASSRTGNNQPQHF TRBV6-5 -
CATSPGWGVQFF TRBV15 -
CAISGDRARAEAFF TRBV10-3 -
CASSQNVRAGGMTTQYF TRBV4-1 once
CASSRGAGEAFF TRBV6-5 -
CASSLYTPVTTNEKLFF TRBV7-6 -
CASSLGGRGNTEAFF TRBV5-1 -
CASSPPGLHQEYF TRBV11-1 -
CASSRGGTGNTIYF TRBV27 -
CASKSTGGREKLFF TRBV6-5 once
CASRAGEGQPQHF TRBV2 -
CASSNTGGSTQYF TRBV7-6 -
CASSFGNYGYTF TRBV11-2 -
CAWSDRAPYEQYF TRBV30 -
CASSPARDQPQHF TRBV18 -
CASRRSNEKLFF TRBV6-5 -
CASSPERSYGYTF TRBV18 -
CASTEGGTNEKLFF TRBV5-4 few
CASSHGTSGGIHVPYF TRBV7-9 -
CASSELDRGEHGYTF TRBV25-1 -
CASSLNRLGNQPQHF TRBV27 -
CASSPIPNTEAFF TRBV4-2 few
CASTTYGQGPGYTF TRBV2 -
CASSQEDSYNYGYTF TRBV4-3 -
CASSDSFREDTQYF TRBV6-4 -
CASKRGDHEQYF TRBV6-5 -
CASSYGTSGVLRKQYF TRBV7-9 -
CASSPGGMSYNEQFF TRBV18 -
CASSLGTGGSPLHF TRBV7-9 once
CASSQGQLNTGELFF TRBV4-1 -
CASSLLKTAGSPNEKLFF TRBV7-6 -
CASSESPGGSTDTQYF TRBV25-1 -
CASSSTGGNTEAFF TRBV5-1 once
CASSFVAGGQETQYF TRBV7-9 -
CSVRGQGRTEAFF TRBV29-1 once
CASSIQGSNQPQHF TRBV2 -
CASSLYPGPNEAFF TRBV5-4 few
CASSEETGGNQPQHF TRBV6-1 -
CAISESILAGGETQYF TRBV10-3 -
CASSHTNQETQYF TRBV7-9 -